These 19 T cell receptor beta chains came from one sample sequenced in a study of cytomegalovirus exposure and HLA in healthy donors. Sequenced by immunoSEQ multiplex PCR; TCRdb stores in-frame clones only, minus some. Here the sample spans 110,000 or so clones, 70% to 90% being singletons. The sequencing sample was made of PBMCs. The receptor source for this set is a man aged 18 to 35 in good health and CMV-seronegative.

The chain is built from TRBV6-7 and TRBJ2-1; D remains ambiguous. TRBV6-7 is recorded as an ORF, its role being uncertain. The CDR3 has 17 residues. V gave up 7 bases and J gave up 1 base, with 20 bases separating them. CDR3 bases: TGTGCCAGCATAAAGTACGGGTCTTACGCATCCTACAATGAGCAGTTCTTC. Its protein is CASIKYGSYASYNEQFF.

In DNA form, the CDR3 reads TGTGCCAGCAGCACCAGCCGTTCGGGGAATCAGCCCCAGCATTTT. Translating it yields CASSTSRSGNQPQHF. The gene calls are TRBV7-2 and TRBJ1-5; D not resolved. This CDR3 has 15 amino acids. Trimming left V 5 bases short and J 4 bases short, with 15 bases between. The germline V gene has CDR1 SGHTA and CDR2 FQGNSA.

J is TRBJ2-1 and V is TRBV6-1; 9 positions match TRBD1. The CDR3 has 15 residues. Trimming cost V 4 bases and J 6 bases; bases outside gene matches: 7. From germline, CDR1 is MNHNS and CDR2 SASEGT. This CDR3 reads CASSVGQGMINEQFF. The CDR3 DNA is TGTGCCAGCAGTGTGGGACAGGGAATGATCAATGAGCAGTTCTTC.

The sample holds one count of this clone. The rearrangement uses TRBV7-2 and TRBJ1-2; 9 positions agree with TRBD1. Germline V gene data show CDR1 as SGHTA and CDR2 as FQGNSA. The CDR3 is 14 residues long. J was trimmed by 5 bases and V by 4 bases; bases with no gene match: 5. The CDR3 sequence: CASSSGTGRYGYTF. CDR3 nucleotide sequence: TGTGCCAGCAGCTCCGGGACAGGGAGGTATGGCTACACCTTC.

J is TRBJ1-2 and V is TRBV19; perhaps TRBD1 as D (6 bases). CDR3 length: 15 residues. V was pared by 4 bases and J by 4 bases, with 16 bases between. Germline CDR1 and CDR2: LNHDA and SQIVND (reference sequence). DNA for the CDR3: TGTGCCAGTAGTACAGGGACGGGGACAATCTATGGCTACACCTTC. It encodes CASSTGTGTIYGYTF.

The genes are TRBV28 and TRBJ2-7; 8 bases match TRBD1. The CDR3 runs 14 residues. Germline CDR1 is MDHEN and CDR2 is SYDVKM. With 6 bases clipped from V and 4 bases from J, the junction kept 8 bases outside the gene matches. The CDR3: CASSQTGEAYEQYF. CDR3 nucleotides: TGTGCCAGCAGCCAGACAGGGGAAGCGTACGAGCAGTACTTC.

The CDR3 protein is CSVGQGADEQYF. The CDR3 DNA is TGCAGCGTTGGGCAGGGGGCCGACGAGCAGTACTTC. V usage is TRBV29-1 and J usage is TRBJ2-7, with 8 nucleotides matching TRBD1. Germline CDR1 SQVTM, CDR2 ANQGSEA. J gave up 5 bases and V 4 bases, and 4 bases lay outside the gene matches. The CDR3 extends over 12 amino acids.

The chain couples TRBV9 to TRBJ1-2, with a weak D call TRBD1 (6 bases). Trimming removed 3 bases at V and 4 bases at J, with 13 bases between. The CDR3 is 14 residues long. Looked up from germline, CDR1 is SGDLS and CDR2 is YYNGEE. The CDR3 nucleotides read TGTGCCAGCAGCGGAGAGGGGGTGAGCTATGGCTACACCTTC. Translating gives CASSGEGVSYGYTF. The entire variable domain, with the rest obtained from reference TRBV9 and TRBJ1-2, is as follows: DSGVTQTPKHLITATGQRVTLRCSPRSGDLSVYWYQQSLDQGLQFLIQYYNGEERAKGNILERFSAQQFPDLHSELNLSSLELGDSALYFCASSGEGVSYGYTFGSGTRLTVV.

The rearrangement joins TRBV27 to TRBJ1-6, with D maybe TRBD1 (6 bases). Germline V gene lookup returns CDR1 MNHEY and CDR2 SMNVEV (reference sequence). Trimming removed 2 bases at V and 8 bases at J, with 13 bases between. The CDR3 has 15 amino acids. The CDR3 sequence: CASSLGGGIDSPLHF. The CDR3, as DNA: TGTGCCAGCAGTTTAGGGGGGGGCATCGATTCACCCCTCCACTTT.

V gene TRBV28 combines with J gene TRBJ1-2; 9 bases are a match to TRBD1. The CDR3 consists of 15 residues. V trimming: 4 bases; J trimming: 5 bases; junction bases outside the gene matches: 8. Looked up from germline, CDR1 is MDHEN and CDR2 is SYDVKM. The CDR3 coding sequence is TGTGCCAGCAGTTCCCCGGGACAGGGAGGGTATGGCTACACCTTC. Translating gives CASSSPGQGGYGYTF.

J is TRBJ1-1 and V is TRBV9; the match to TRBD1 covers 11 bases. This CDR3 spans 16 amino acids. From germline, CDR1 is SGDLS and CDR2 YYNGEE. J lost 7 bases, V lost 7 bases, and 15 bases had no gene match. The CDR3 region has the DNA TGTGCCAGCGCCGAGGACAGGGGGCCCTCGGAGGGTGAAGCTTTCTTT. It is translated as CASAEDRGPSEGEAFF.

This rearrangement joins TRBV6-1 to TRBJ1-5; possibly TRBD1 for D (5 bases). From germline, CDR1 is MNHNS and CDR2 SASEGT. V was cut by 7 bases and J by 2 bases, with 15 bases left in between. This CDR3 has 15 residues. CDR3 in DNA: TGTGCCAGCATTAAGGGACGGGAGGGCAATCAGCCCCAGCATTTT. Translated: CASIKGREGNQPQHF.

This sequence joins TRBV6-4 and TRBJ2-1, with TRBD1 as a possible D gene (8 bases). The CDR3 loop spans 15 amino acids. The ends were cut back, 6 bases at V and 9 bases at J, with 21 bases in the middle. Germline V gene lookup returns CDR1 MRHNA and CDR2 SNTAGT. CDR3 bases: TGTGCCAGCAGCCCTCTCTGGACAGGGAGGGGTGAGCAGTTCTTC. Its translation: CASSPLWTGRGEQFF.

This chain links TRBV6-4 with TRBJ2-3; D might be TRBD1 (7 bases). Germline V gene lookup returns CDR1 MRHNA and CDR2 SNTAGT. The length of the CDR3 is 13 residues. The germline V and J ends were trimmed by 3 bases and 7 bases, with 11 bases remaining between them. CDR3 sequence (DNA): TGTGCCAGCAGTGATCAGGGGGGCTATACGCAGTATTTT. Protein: CASSDQGGYTQYF.

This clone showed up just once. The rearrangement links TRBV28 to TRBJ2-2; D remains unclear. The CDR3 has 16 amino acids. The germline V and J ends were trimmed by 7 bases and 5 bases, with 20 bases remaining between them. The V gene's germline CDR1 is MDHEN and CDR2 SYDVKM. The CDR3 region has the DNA TGTGCCAGCACCACCCCCAGCGTTTCGGGTACCGGGGAGCTGTTTTTT. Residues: CASTTPSVSGTGELFF. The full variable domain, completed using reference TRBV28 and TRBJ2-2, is DVKVTQSSRYLVKRTGEKVFLECVQDMDHENMFWYRQDPGLGLRLIYFSYDVKMKEKGDIPEGYSVSREKKERFSLILESASTNQTSMYLCASTTPSVSGTGELFFGEGSRLTVL.

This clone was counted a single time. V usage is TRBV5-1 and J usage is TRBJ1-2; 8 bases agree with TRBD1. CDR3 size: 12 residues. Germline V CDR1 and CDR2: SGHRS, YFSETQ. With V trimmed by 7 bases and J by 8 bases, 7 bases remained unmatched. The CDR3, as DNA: TGCGCCAGCGGGACAGGCGTCGTCGGCTACACCTTC. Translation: CASGTGVVGYTF.

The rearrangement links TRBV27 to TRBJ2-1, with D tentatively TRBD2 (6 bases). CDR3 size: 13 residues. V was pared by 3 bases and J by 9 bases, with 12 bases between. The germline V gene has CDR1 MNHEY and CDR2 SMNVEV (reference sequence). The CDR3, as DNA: TGTGCCAGCAGTTTCGGGGGATCCCGTGAGCAGTTCTTC. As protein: CASSFGGSREQFF.

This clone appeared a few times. The CDR3 region is CASSLAGTDTGELFF. CDR3 in DNA: TGTGCCAGCAGCTTAGCAGGGACTGACACCGGGGAGCTGTTTTTT. The V and J genes are TRBV7-2 and TRBJ2-2; D perhaps matches TRBD2 (6 bases). Germline loops: CDR1 SGHTA, CDR2 FQGNSA. The CDR3 runs 15 residues. The V end was cut by 0 bases, the J end by 3 bases, with 8 bases between.

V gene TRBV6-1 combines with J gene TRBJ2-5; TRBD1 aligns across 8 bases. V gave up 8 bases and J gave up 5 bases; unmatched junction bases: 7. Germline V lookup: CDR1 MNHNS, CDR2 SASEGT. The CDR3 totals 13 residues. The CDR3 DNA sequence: TGTGCCAGCTCCAGGGGGCGCCTCGAGACCCAGTACTTC. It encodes CASSRGRLETQYF.